Below, 8 T cell receptor beta chains from the same sample are listed, as sequenced in a study of blood T cell repertoires in COVID-19. Data came from immunoSEQ multiplex PCR; TCRdb stores just in-frame clones and leaves some out. The data contain fewer than 110,000 clones, about 85% of them singletons. Material for sequencing was peripheral blood. The receptor source for this set is a woman in her 70s with active or convalescent COVID-19.

The V and J genes are TRBV6-4 and TRBJ1-5, with D possibly being TRBD1 (5 bases). The CDR3 is 19 amino acids. V was cut by 3 bases and J by 0 bases, with 21 bases left in between. The germline V gene has CDR1 MRHNA and CDR2 SNTAGT. The CDR3 coding sequence is TGTGCCAGCAGTGATGCAGTAGGGGTTGGGGATGATAGCAATCAGCCCCAGCATTTT. This encodes CASSDAVGVGDDSNQPQHF.

The rearrangement links TRBV19 to TRBJ2-7; maybe TRBD1 (6 bases). This CDR3 contains 13 residues. V was cut by 6 bases and J by 2 bases, with 11 bases left in between. From germline, CDR1 is LNHDA and CDR2 SQIVND (reference sequence). The CDR3 is CASREDSTYEQYF. DNA for the CDR3: TGTGCCAGTAGAGAGGACAGCACCTACGAGCAGTACTTC.

The J gene is TRBJ2-7, the V gene TRBV18, with 7 positions matching TRBD2. This CDR3 is built from 13 residues. The trim removed 4 bases at V and 5 bases at J, leaving 5 bases unmatched. Germline loops: CDR1 KGHSH, CDR2 LQKENI. DNA of the CDR3: TGTGCCAGCTCACGGGAGGGCCTCCACGAGCAGTACTTC. Protein: CASSREGLHEQYF.

In nucleotides, the CDR3 is TGTGCCAGCAGTGAAACCGGACAGGGGGGGATAAGCAATCAGCCCCAGCATTTT. Translated, it gives CASSETGQGGISNQPQHF. The chain is built from TRBV2 and TRBJ1-5, with 10 bases aligning to TRBD1. CDR3 length: 18 residues. The trim removed 2 bases at V and 1 base at J, leaving 8 bases unmatched. Per germline, CDR1 SNHLY and CDR2 FYNNEI.

This clone was recorded once. The chain carries TRBV7-9 and TRBJ1-6; D gene unclear. Germline assignment: CDR1 SEHNR and CDR2 FQNEAQ (reference sequence). Trimming pared 4 bases from V and 9 bases from J, leaving 7 bases between. The CDR3 consists of 12 residues. CDR3 amino acids: CASSSGTSPLHF. In DNA, the CDR3 is TGTGCCAGCAGCTCGGGAACTTCACCCCTCCACTTT.

J is TRBJ2-1 and V is TRBV5-4, with TRBD2 identical over 14 bases. This CDR3 is 16 amino acids long. The V gene end was trimmed by 0 bases and the J gene end by 7 bases; junction bases not matched to a gene: 3. Germline CDR1 is SGHNT and CDR2 is YYREEE (reference sequence). CDR3 in DNA: TGTGCCAGCAGCTTGGCCCGACTAGCGGGAGGGAATGAGCAGTTCTTC. Amino acids: CASSLARLAGGNEQFF. Using reference TRBV5-4 and TRBJ2-1 for the parts outside the CDR3, the full variable domain is ETGVTQSPTHLIKTRGQQVTLRCSSQSGHNTVSWYQQALGQGPQFIFQYYREEENGRGNFPPRFSGLQFPNYSSELNVNALELDDSALYLCASSLARLAGGNEQFFGPGTRLTVL.

The chain joins TRBV5-1 to TRBJ2-3; perhaps TRBD2 as D (6 bases). The germline V and J ends were trimmed by 6 bases and 0 bases, with 11 bases remaining between them. The length of the CDR3 is 14 residues. CDR1 is SGHRS and CDR2 is YFSETQ in the germline V gene. The DNA for the CDR3 is TGCGCCAGCATGGCGGGGTCTAGCACAGATACGCAGTATTTT. This translates into CASMAGSSTDTQYF.

In DNA form, the CDR3 reads TGCGCCAGCAGCCCGGGACAGGTGGTCACTGAAGCTTTCTTT. Protein: CASSPGQVVTEAFF. This sequence joins TRBV5-1 and TRBJ1-1, with 8 bases aligning to TRBD1. The CDR3 loop spans 14 amino acids. V shed 4 bases, J shed 4 bases, and the junction held 6 bases outside the gene matches. Per germline, CDR1 SGHRS and CDR2 YFSETQ.